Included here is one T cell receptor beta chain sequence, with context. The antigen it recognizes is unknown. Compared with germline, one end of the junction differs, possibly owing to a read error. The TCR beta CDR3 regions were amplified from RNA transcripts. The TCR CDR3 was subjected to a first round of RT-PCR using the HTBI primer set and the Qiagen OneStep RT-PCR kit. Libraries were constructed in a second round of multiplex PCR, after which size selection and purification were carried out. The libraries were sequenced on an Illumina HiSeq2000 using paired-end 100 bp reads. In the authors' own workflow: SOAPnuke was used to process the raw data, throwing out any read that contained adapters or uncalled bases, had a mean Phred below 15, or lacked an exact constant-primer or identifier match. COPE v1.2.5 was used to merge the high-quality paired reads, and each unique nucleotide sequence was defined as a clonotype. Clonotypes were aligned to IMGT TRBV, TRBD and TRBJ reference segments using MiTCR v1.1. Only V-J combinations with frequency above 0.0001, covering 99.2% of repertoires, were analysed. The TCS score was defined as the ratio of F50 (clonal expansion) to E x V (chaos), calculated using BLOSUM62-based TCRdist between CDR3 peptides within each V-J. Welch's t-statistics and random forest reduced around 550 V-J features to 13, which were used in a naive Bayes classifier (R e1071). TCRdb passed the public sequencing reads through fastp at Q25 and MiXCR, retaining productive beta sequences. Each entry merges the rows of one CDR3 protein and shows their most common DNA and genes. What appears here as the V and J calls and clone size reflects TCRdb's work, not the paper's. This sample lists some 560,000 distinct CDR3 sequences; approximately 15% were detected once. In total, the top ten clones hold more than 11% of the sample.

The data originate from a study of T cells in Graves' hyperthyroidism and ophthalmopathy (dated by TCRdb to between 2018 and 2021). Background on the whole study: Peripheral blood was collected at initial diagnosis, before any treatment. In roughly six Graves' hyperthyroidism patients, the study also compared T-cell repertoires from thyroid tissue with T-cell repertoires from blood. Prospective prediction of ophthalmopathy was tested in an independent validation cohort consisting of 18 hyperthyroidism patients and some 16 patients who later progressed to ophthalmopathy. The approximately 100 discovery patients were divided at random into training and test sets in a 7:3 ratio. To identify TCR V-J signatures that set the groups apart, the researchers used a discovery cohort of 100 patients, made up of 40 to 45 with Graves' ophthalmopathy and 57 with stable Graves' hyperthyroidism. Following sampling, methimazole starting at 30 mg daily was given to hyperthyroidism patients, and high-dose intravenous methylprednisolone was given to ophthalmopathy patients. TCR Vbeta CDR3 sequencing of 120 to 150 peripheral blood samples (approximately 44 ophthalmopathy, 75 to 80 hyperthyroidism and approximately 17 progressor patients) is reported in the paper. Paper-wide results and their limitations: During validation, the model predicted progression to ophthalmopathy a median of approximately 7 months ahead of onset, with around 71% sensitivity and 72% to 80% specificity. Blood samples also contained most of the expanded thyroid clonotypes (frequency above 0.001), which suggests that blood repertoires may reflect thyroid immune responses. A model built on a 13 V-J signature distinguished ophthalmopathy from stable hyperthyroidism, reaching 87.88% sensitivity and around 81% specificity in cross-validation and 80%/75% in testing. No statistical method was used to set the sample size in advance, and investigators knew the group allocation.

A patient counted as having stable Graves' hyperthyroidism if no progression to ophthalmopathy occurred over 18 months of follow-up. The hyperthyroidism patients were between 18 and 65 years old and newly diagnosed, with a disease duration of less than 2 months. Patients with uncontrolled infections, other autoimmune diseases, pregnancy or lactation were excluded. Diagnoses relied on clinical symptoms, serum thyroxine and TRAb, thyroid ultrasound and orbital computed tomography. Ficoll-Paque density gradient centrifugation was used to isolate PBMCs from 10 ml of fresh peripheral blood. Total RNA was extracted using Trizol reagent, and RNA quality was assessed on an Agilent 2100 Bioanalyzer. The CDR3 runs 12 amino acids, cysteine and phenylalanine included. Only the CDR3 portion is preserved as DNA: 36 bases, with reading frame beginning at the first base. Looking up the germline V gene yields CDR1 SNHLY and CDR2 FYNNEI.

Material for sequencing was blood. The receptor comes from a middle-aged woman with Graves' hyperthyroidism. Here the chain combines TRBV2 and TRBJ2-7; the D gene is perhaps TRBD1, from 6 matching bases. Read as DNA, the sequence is TGTGCCAGCAGTCGACAGGTCTACGAGCAGGACTTC. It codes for CASSRQVYEQDF.